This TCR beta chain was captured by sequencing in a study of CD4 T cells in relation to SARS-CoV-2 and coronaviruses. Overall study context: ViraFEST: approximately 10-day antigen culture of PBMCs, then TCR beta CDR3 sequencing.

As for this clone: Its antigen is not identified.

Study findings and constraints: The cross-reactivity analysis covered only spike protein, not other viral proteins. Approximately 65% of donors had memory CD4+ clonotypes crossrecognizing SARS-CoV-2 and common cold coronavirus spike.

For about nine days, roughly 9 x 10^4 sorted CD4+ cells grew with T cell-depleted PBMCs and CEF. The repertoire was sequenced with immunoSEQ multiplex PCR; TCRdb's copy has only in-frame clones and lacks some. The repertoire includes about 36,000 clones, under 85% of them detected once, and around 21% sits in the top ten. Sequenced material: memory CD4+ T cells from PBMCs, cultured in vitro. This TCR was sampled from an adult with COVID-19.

In DNA form, the CDR3 reads TGTGCCACCAGTGATTTGCTCGGACTAGCGGGTTCCTACGAGCAGTACTTC. It yields the protein CATSDLLGLAGSYEQYF. The chain employs TRBV24-1 and TRBJ2-7; TRBD2 matches at 11 bases. After removal of 0 bases from V and 1 base from J, the junction contained 4 bases not matched to a gene. CDR1 and CDR2 from the germline V gene are KGHDR and SFDVKD. CDR3 length: 17 residues.